This TCR beta chain was captured in a study of blood T cell repertoires in COVID-19. For the study at large: Nucleic acid was either cDNA or gDNA, and it came from T cells, B-cell-depleted T cells, or PBMCs.

The CDR3 covers 19 residues. CDR1 and CDR2 (germline): MNHNS, SASEGT. Trimming cost V 0 bases and J 2 bases; bases outside gene matches: 14. In the original analysis: Reference gene primer amplification yielded estimated nucleated cell counts. Some clones are missing from TCRdb's copy, which holds only in-frame ones; the method was immunoSEQ multiplex PCR. That table gives V, J and clone size, and the DNA gave D and trimming. Counted here are 200,000 to 300,000 clones, roughly 84% occurring once; the ten biggest clones make up roughly 4%. The source material was peripheral blood. The J gene is TRBJ2-7, the V gene TRBV6-1, with 9 positions matching TRBD1. The source is a man aged 55 to 70 with acute or convalescent COVID-19. The CDR3 nucleotides are TGTGCCAGCAGTGAAGCCCCTGGACAGGGGCGACCACCTACCTACGAGCAGTACTTC. It codes for CASSEAPGQGRPPTYEQYF.